Listed here are 3 T cell receptor beta chains from one sample, sequenced in a study of identifying expanded T cells in peripheral blood. The repertoire was sequenced with immunoSEQ multiplex PCR; TCRdb's copy has only in-frame clones and lacks some. Among over 85,000 clones, roughly 88% were seen once, and the ten largest hold roughly an eighth. The sequencing sample was made of blood. These receptor sequences come from a person aged 18 to 75 in good health.

The rearrangement joins TRBV5-1 to TRBJ1-2; D possibly corresponds to TRBD1 (6 bases). Trimming stripped 0 bases from V and 6 bases from J, with 21 bases between. This CDR3 is built from 17 residues. Germline CDR1 reads SGHRS; CDR2 reads YFSETQ. The CDR3 nucleotides are TGCGCCAGCAGCTTGGGCGGGAGGGGGACCTCTGATGATGGCTACACCTTC. The encoded protein is CASSLGGRGTSDDGYTF.

Only one count was recorded for this clone. The rearrangement uses TRBV7-2 and TRBJ2-5; 9 positions match TRBD2. V was pared by 2 bases and J by 5 bases, with 6 bases of the junction left unmatched. Germline assignment: CDR1 SGHTA and CDR2 FQGNSA. This CDR3 has 15 residues. The CDR3 protein is CASSLSSGGWETQYF. The CDR3 DNA is TGTGCCAGCAGCTTATCCAGCGGGGGGTGGGAGACCCAGTACTTC.

V gene TRBV5-1 combines with J gene TRBJ2-5; TRBD1 matches 7 bases. Germline V CDR1 and CDR2: SGHRS, YFSETQ. This CDR3 region has 17 residues. V lost 1 base and J lost 5; bases outside the gene matches: 14. CDR3 bases: TGCGCCAGCAGCTTGTTCCGATCGGACAGGCTATTGGAGACCCAGTACTTC. The encoded protein is CASSLFRSDRLLETQYF. Looking up the rest from reference TRBV5-1 and TRBJ2-5 gives the full variable domain: KAGVTQTPRYLIKTRGQQVTLSCSPISGHRSVSWYQQTPGQGLQFLFEYFSETQRNKGNFPGRFSGRQFSNSRSEMNVSTLELGDSALYLCASSLFRSDRLLETQYFGPGTRLLVL.